These 9 T cell receptor beta chains share one sample of origin, sequenced in a study of Ad26.COV2.S vaccination and SARS-CoV-2 variants. Assay: immunoSEQ multiplex PCR; the TCRdb copy retains only in-frame clones and omits some. The profile shows about 470,000 clones, about nine tenths of them singletons. The treatment: around 19 received Ad26.COV2.S at low or high dose, single or two shots; five or six received placebo; per-sample allocation not given. Repertoires come from day 63 after the first vaccine or placebo injection. Sequenced material: peripheral blood, taken in a trial of Ad26.COV2.S vaccine versus placebo. These receptors were obtained from a person aged 18 to 65 who received the Ad26.COV2.S COVID-19 vaccine or a placebo.

The chain carries TRBV30 and TRBJ2-3; no clear D. Germline loops: CDR1 GTSNPN, CDR2 SVGIG (reference sequence). The CDR3 totals 14 residues. Trimming took 3 bases from V and 0 from J, leaving 10 bases between them. The CDR3 sequence is CAWSPQRSTDTQYF. CDR3 DNA: TGTGCCTGGAGCCCACAGAGAAGCACAGATACGCAGTATTTT.

V and J are TRBV27 and TRBJ1-1; D is unresolved. With 0 bases removed from V and 1 base from J, the gap between germline ends came to 6 bases. The CDR3 has 14 amino acids. Germline lookup yields CDR1 MNHEY and CDR2 SMNVEV (reference sequence). The CDR3: CASSLSYTNTEAFF. The CDR3 DNA is TGTGCCAGCAGTTTATCGTACACGAACACTGAAGCTTTCTTT.

The V call is TRBV6-6, the J call TRBJ2-7, with D unclear. Trimming removed 3 bases at V and 1 base at J, with 10 bases between. This CDR3 is built from 14 residues. Germline CDR1 reads MNHNY; CDR2 reads SVGAGI (reference sequence). This chain's CDR3 is CASSYRLPSYEQYF. In DNA, the CDR3 is TGTGCCAGCAGTTATCGGCTACCTTCCTACGAGCAGTACTTC.

This chain uses TRBV12-3 or TRBV12-4 with TRBJ2-2, with D unresolved. V was clipped by 7 bases and J by 1 base, with 4 bases between them. This CDR3 spans 12 amino acids. CDR3 loop: CASKGNTGELFF. CDR3 DNA sequence: TGTGCCAGCAAAGGGAACACCGGGGAGCTGTTTTTT.

The genes are TRBV28 and TRBJ1-2, with D hard to call. This CDR3 is built from 13 residues. The V end lost 4 bases, the J end lost 2 bases, and 8 bases lay between the germline ends. Germline V gives CDR1 MDHEN, CDR2 SYDVKM. CDR3 sequence: CASSSWANYGYTF. As DNA, the CDR3 is TGTGCCAGCAGTTCCTGGGCCAACTATGGCTACACCTTC.

CDR3 region: CATSDSRGSGTDTQYF. CDR3 coding DNA: TGTGCCACCAGTGACTCCAGGGGGTCTGGCACAGATACGCAGTATTTT. The rearrangement joins TRBV24-1 to TRBJ2-3, with TRBD1 identical over 7 bases. CDR1 is KGHDR, CDR2 SFDVKD, per germline. CDR3 length: 16 amino acids. V shed 4 bases, J shed 1 base, and the junction held 7 bases outside the gene matches.

V gene TRBV7-2 combines with J gene TRBJ2-4, with TRBD2 identical over 14 bases. This CDR3 is built from 18 residues. The junction had 6 bases not matched to a gene; V was cut back by 4 bases and J by 1 base. CDR1 SGHTA and CDR2 FQGNSA come from the germline V gene. This CDR3 is CASSSPGLAGVAKNIQYF. CDR3 coding DNA: TGTGCCAGCAGCTCCCCGGGACTAGCGGGAGTGGCCAAAAACATTCAGTACTTC.

The V call is TRBV10-3, the J call TRBJ2-1; possible D gene TRBD2, 5 bases. Trimming pared 4 bases from V and 8 bases from J, leaving 9 bases between. The CDR3 covers 12 residues. Germline loops: CDR1 ENHRY, CDR2 SYGVKD. This CDR3 reads CAISGTADEQFF. The CDR3 nucleotides read TGTGCCATCAGTGGGACTGCAGATGAGCAGTTCTTC.

The V gene is TRBV6-2 or TRBV6-3, the J gene TRBJ1-1; 7 bases fit TRBD1. CDR3 length: 13 amino acids. Per the germline V gene, CDR1 is MNHEY and CDR2 is SVGEGT. V shed 2 bases, J shed 5 bases, and the junction held 2 bases outside the gene matches. The CDR3 nucleotides are TGTGCCAGCAGTTACGGACAGGCAACTGAAGCTTTCTTT. Translation gives CASSYGQATEAFF.